These T cell receptor beta chains were read from a single sample in a study of blood T cell repertoires in COVID-19. Here immunoSEQ multiplex PCR was the method, and the copy in TCRdb shows in-frame clones only, minus some. The table records about 88,000 clones, around nine tenths of them present only once. Sequencing used peripheral blood. The source of these receptors is a man between 60 and 75 years old with acute or convalescent COVID-19. CDR3s include the opening cysteine and the closing phenylalanine or tryptophan. The order of the fields is D gene, clone size, V gene, J gene, CDR3 protein, CDR3 DNA. A D gene is named only where the DNA matches it firmly. Not every row has a clone size; where given, it reads once, few, many or a size class.

>.|.|TRBV6-5|TRBJ1-3
CASSYGSGSPGNTIYF
TGTGCCAGCAGTTACGGGAGTGGATCCCCCGGAAACACCATATATTTT
>TRBD1|few|TRBV6-6|TRBJ2-5
CASSTWTGAIQETQYF
TGTGCCAGCAGTACTTGGACAGGGGCGATACAAGAGACCCAGTACTTC
>.|once|TRBV5-1|TRBJ2-1
CASSLGLVDNEQFF
TGCGCCAGCAGCTTGGGGCTAGTAGACAATGAGCAGTTCTTC
>TRBD1|.|TRBV7-9|TRBJ2-7
CASSLYPDRGRAEQYF
TGTGCCAGCAGCTTATACCCCGACAGGGGACGCGCCGAGCAGTACTTC
>TRBD2|.|TRBV6-5|TRBJ2-1
CASTPGGGYNEQFF
TGTGCCAGCACCCCGGGGGGGGGATACAATGAGCAGTTCTTC
>.|.|TRBV5-1|TRBJ1-3
CASSLVAGAGGNTIYF
TGCGCCAGCAGCTTGGTTGCGGGCGCCGGGGGAAACACCATATATTTT
>TRBD2|.|TRBV11-2|TRBJ2-7
CASRGGDSYEQYF
TGTGCCAGCAGGGGGGGGGACTCCTACGAGCAGTACTTC
>.|few|TRBV7-9|TRBJ2-7
CASSPGTSRGYEQYF
TGTGCCAGCAGCCCTGGGACATCAAGGGGCTACGAGCAGTACTTC
>TRBD2|.|TRBV4-1|TRBJ2-2
CASSQTSGSDTGELFF
TGCGCCAGCAGCCAAACTAGCGGGAGTGACACCGGGGAGCTGTTTTTT
>.|.|TRBV19|TRBJ1-5
CASSIGFYSNQPQHF
TGTGCCAGTAGTATAGGGTTCTATAGCAATCAGCCCCAGCATTTT
>TRBD1|.|TRBV6-5|TRBJ1-6
CASSYGRGRNSPLHF
TGTGCCAGCAGTTACGGCAGGGGGAGAAATTCACCCCTCCACTTT
>.|few|TRBV6-5|TRBJ1-2
CASTLGGLSYGYTF
TGTGCCAGCACCTTGGGAGGTTTAAGCTATGGCTACACCTTC
>.|.|TRBV9|TRBJ2-1
CASSVSPEPSLARTYNEQFF
TGTGCCAGCAGCGTATCCCCAGAACCCTCTCTAGCTAGGACCTACAATGAGCAGTTCTTC
>.|.|TRBV28|TRBJ1-5
CASSLFGPNQPQHF
TGTGCCAGCAGTTTATTTGGGCCCAATCAGCCCCAGCATTTT
>TRBD1|medium-sized|TRBV19|TRBJ1-2
CASSMGQGGYTF
TGTGCCAGTAGTATGGGACAGGGGGGCTACACCTTC
>TRBD1|.|TRBV11-2|TRBJ2-1
CASSRDRGISNEQFF
TGTGCCAGCAGTCGCGACAGGGGTATTTCCAATGAGCAGTTCTTC
>TRBD1|.|TRBV2|TRBJ1-2
CASSEGQAHYGYTF
TGTGCCAGCAGTGAGGGACAGGCCCACTATGGCTACACCTTC
>.|.|TRBV6-6|TRBJ1-4
CASSYSGALNEKLFF
TGTGCCAGCAGTTACTCAGGGGCCCTGAATGAAAAACTGTTTTTT
>TRBD2|.|TRBV5-1|TRBJ2-3
CASSLGLAASTDTQYF
TGCGCCAGCAGCCTGGGTCTAGCGGCTAGCACAGATACGCAGTATTTT
>TRBD2|.|TRBV11-3|TRBJ2-5
CASSPIAGGIQETQYF
TGTGCCAGCAGCCCGATAGCGGGAGGGATCCAAGAGACCCAGTACTTC
>TRBD1|.|TRBV10-3|TRBJ1-1
CAVRKGAGTEAFF
TGTGCCGTCCGAAAGGGGGCCGGCACTGAAGCTTTCTTT
>.|.|TRBV2|TRBJ1-5
CASSRAGHNQPQHF
TGTGCCAGCAGTCGGGCAGGACACAATCAGCCCCAGCATTTT
>.|.|TRBV4-3|TRBJ1-4
CASSQARLRSNEKLFF
TGCGCCAGCAGCCAAGCAAGGTTGCGGTCTAATGAAAAACTGTTTTTT
>.|.|TRBV7-2|TRBJ1-1
CASGLGQNTEAFF
TGTGCCAGCGGCCTGGGCCAGAACACTGAAGCTTTCTTT
>.|.|TRBV5-4|TRBJ2-2
CASSLYRGGAGELFF
TGTGCCAGCAGCTTATACAGGGGGGGCGCCGGGGAGCTGTTTTTT
>.|.|TRBV5-1|TRBJ2-3
CASSPQSTDTQYF
TGCGCCAGCAGCCCCCAAAGCACAGATACGCAGTATTTT
>TRBD1|.|TRBV25-1|TRBJ2-2
CASRTGGTGELFF
TGTGCCAGCAGGACAGGGGGGACCGGGGAGCTGTTTTTT
>.|.|TRBV18|TRBJ2-5
CASSPLVSEETQYF
TGTGCCAGCTCACCATTGGTTTCAGAAGAGACCCAGTACTTC
>.|.|TRBV2|TRBJ2-2
CASRRTSTGELFF
TGTGCCAGCAGAAGGACTTCCACCGGGGAGCTGTTTTTT
>.|.|TRBV2|TRBJ1-5
CASSAGGDSQPQHF
TGTGCCAGCAGTGCAGGAGGGGATAGTCAGCCCCAGCATTTT
>.|once|TRBV28|TRBJ1-2
CASSPPGGYGYTF
TGTGCCAGCAGCCCCCCGGGGGGCTATGGCTACACCTTC
>.|.|TRBV24-1|TRBJ2-2
CATSEYTTGELFF
TGTGCCACCAGTGAATACACCACCGGGGAGCTGTTTTTT
>TRBD1|.|TRBV28|TRBJ2-3
CASTGGTGTYKLPSTDTQYF
TGTGCCAGCACCGGGGGGACAGGGACGTACAAACTACCTAGCACAGATACGCAGTATTTT
>.|.|TRBV7-9|TRBJ2-7
CASSSPSGKSGPSYEQYF
TGTGCCAGCAGCTCCCCCTCGGGAAAAAGCGGGCCTTCCTACGAGCAGTACTTC
>.|.|TRBV5-1|TRBJ1-3
CASRPSGTGNTIYF
TGCGCCAGCAGACCTTCAGGAACTGGAAACACCATATATTTT
>TRBD1|.|TRBV29-1|TRBJ2-7
CSVTGTGSYEQYF
TGCAGCGTGACCGGGACAGGGTCCTACGAGCAGTACTTC
>.|.|TRBV18|TRBJ2-5
CASSPPMLESETQYF
TGTGCCAGCTCACCACCGATGCTAGAATCAGAGACCCAGTACTTC
>.|.|TRBV7-9|TRBJ2-5
CASTKNRDVGETQYF
TGTGCCAGCACCAAAAACAGGGATGTTGGAGAGACCCAGTACTTC
>TRBD1|.|TRBV28|TRBJ2-7
CASRDRIYEQYF
TGTGCCAGCAGGGACAGGATTTACGAGCAGTACTTC
>.|.|TRBV5-6|TRBJ2-5
CASSSDRTQYF
TGTGCCAGCAGTAGCGACCGGACCCAGTACTTC
>TRBD2|.|TRBV24-1|TRBJ2-1
CATSDLQTSGSDEQFF
TGTGCCACCAGTGATTTGCAGACTAGCGGGAGTGATGAGCAGTTCTTC
>.|.|TRBV18|TRBJ2-6
CASSPAGISGANVLTF
TGTGCCAGCTCACCCGCCGGGATCTCTGGGGCCAACGTCCTGACTTTC
>TRBD1|.|TRBV19|TRBJ1-1
CASSMGQGTEAFF
TGTGCCAGTAGTATGGGACAGGGCACTGAAGCTTTCTTT
>.|.|TRBV27|TRBJ1-6
CASRTTNSYNSPLHF
TGTGCCAGCAGGACTACTAACTCCTATAATTCACCCCTCCACTTT
>TRBD1|once|TRBV7-8|TRBJ2-7
CASSLRTGSYEQYF
TGTGCCAGCAGCCTAAGGACAGGGAGCTACGAGCAGTACTTC
>.|.|TRBV29-1|TRBJ1-2
CSVETGELYTF
TGCAGCGTTGAGACCGGGGAGCTTTACACCTTC